Listed below are T cell receptor beta chains from one sample, sequenced in a study of T cells in Graves' hyperthyroidism and ophthalmopathy. TCRdb analysed the multiplex PCR reads with MiXCR anew, one entry per CDR3 protein. Of around 620,000 distinct CDR3 sequences listed, 16% are singletons. Specimen: blood. These receptors came from a woman in her thirties with Graves' hyperthyroidism. Both conserved end residues are part of each CDR3. A D gene is named only where the DNA matches it firmly. Part of the rows lack a size; the others show once, few, many or a class for expanded clones.

v_gene	d_gene	abundance	len	j_gene	CDR3nt	CDR3aa
TRBV6-5	NA	NA	14	TRBJ2-7	TGTGCCAGCAGTTACTTGGCTAGGACCAACGAGCAGTACTTC	CASSYLARTNEQYF
TRBV10-3	NA	NA	12	TRBJ1-2	TGTGCCATCAGTGAGGGGACCTATGGCTACACCTTC	CAISEGTYGYTF
TRBV2	NA	many	15	TRBJ1-6	TGTGCCAGCAGTGTCTCGCTAGGGCTTAATTCACCCCTCCACTTT	CASSVSLGLNSPLHF
TRBV15	NA	NA	11	TRBJ2-2	TGTGCCACCAGCAGAGCCGGGGAGCTGTTTTTT	CATSRAGELFF
TRBV2	NA	few	13	TRBJ2-7	TGTGCCAGCAGTGAGGGGCCTTCGGGCGAGCAGTACTTC	CASSEGPSGEQYF
TRBV7-8	TRBD2	many	15	TRBJ2-1	TGTGCCAGCAGCCCCGGACTAGCGTCCTACAATGAGCAGTTCTTC	CASSPGLASYNEQFF
TRBV7-2	TRBD1	NA	15	TRBJ1-2	TGTGCCAGCAGCCCAATAGGGGGCGCGAACTATGGCTACACCTTC	CASSPIGGANYGYTF
TRBV7-9	TRBD1	NA	13	TRBJ2-3	TGTGCCAGCAGCCCTTCACAGGGGGATACGCAGTATTTT	CASSPSQGDTQYF
TRBV7-2	NA	many	14	TRBJ2-7	TGTGCCAGCAGCATAATAGCCTCGTCCTACGAGCAGTACTTC	CASSIIASSYEQYF
TRBV15	NA	many	12	TRBJ2-1	TGTGCCACCAGCAGGGATTATAGTGAGCAGTTCTTC	CATSRDYSEQFF
TRBV4-3	NA	NA	15	TRBJ1-5	TGCGCCAGCAGCCAACGGAGACAGCGCAATCAGCCCCAGCATTTT	CASSQRRQRNQPQHF
TRBV4-1	TRBD1	NA	15	TRBJ2-7	TGCGCCAGCAGCCGCCGACAGGGGGGCTCCTACGAGCAGTACTTC	CASSRRQGGSYEQYF
TRBV3-1	NA	many	15	TRBJ1-1	TGTGCCAGCAGCGAAACGCCGTGGAGGAACACTGAAGCTTTCTTT	CASSETPWRNTEAFF
TRBV5-1	TRBD1	few	16	TRBJ2-7	TGCGCCAGCAGCTCCTTACAGGGGGCGGCCGGGTACGAGCAGTACTTC	CASSSLQGAAGYEQYF
TRBV6-1	TRBD2	NA	14	TRBJ2-1	TGTGCCAGCAGACCGGGACTACCCTACAATGAGCAGTTCTTC	CASRPGLPYNEQFF
TRBV20-1	NA	NA	15	TRBJ2-2	TGCAGTGCTAAGTTGGGTCCCGCGAACACCGGGGAGCTGTTTTTT	CSAKLGPANTGELFF
TRBV11-3	NA	NA	17	TRBJ2-3	TGTGCCAGCAGCTCATACCTAATTAGCGGCTACACAGATACGCAGTATTTT	CASSSYLISGYTDTQYF
TRBV7-2	NA	few	12	TRBJ1-1	TGTGCCAGCAGCTCGGGGCTCCCGGAAGCTTTCTTT	CASSSGLPEAFF
TRBV12-3/TRBV12-4	TRBD1	NA	13	TRBJ1-2	TGTGCCAGCAGTTTCACGACAGGGGACGGCTACACCTTC	CASSFTTGDGYTF
TRBV6-1	TRBD2	many	16	TRBJ2-1	TGTGCCAGCAGCAAAACTAGCGGGACCCCCTCTAATGAGCAGTTCTTC	CASSKTSGTPSNEQFF
TRBV6-1	TRBD2	many	15	TRBJ2-7	TGTGCCAGCAGTACTCTTAGCGGGAGCTCCTACGAGCAGTACTTC	CASSTLSGSSYEQYF
TRBV28	NA	many	16	TRBJ2-7	NA	CASSRFGPGTPYEQYF
TRBV28	TRBD1	NA	14	TRBJ1-1	TGTGCCAGCAGACCAGAGACAGGGCGCACTGAAGCTTTCTTT	CASRPETGRTEAFF
TRBV7-9	NA	NA	12	TRBJ1-4	TGTGCCAGCAGCAGGGGATATGAAAAACTGTTTTTT	CASSRGYEKLFF
TRBV30	NA	NA	13	TRBJ1-1	TGTGCCTGGAGTGTAGAGGGGCCCCCTGAAGCTTTCTTT	CAWSVEGPPEAFF
TRBV27	TRBD2	NA	13	TRBJ2-1	TGTGCCAGTTGGGAGGGCCTAGGGAATGAGCAGTTCTTC	CASWEGLGNEQFF
TRBV4-1	NA	few	16	TRBJ2-7	TGCGCCAGCAGCCAAACAACCGGGACGGCCAGCTACGAGCAGTACTTC	CASSQTTGTASYEQYF
TRBV7-3	TRBD2	NA	15	TRBJ2-1	TGTGCCAGCAGCTTCGGACTAGCGGCCACAAATGAGCAGTTCTTC	CASSFGLAATNEQFF
TRBV19	NA	few	15	TRBJ2-1	TGTGCCAGTAGTGGGGATGGTAGCGCCTACAATGAGCAGTTCTTC	CASSGDGSAYNEQFF
TRBV9	TRBD2	NA	17	TRBJ2-2	TGTGCCAGCAGCGTACAGACTAGCGGTGCGAACACCGGGGAGCTGTTTTTT	CASSVQTSGANTGELFF
TRBV11-2	NA	NA	15	TRBJ1-3	TGTGCCAGCAGCTCTAGGACCGTAACTGGAAACACCATATATTTT	CASSSRTVTGNTIYF
TRBV7-9	TRBD2	many	15	TRBJ2-1	TGTGCCAGCAGCTTAACGGGGGGGACTTACAATGAGCAGTTCTTC	CASSLTGGTYNEQFF
TRBV6-1	TRBD2	few	16	TRBJ2-5	TGTGCCAGCAGCCCCGAGATAGCGGGAGTTGGAGAGACCCAGTACTTC	CASSPEIAGVGETQYF
TRBV13	TRBD2	NA	16	TRBJ2-7	TGTGCCAGCAGCTTATGGCTAGCGGGAGGGCCGTACGAGCAGTACTTC	CASSLWLAGGPYEQYF
TRBV9	TRBD2	few	15	TRBJ2-1	TGTGCCAGCAGCGTAGAACTAGCGCGGAACAATGAGCAGTTCTTC	CASSVELARNNEQFF
TRBV7-2	TRBD1	NA	15	TRBJ1-6	TGTGCCAGCAGCCCTCGACAGGGCTCTAATTCACCCCTCCACTTT	CASSPRQGSNSPLHF
TRBV4-1	NA	NA	15	TRBJ2-1	TGCGCCAGCAGTATCGATTTAGCGGCAAACAATGAGCAGTTCTTC	CASSIDLAANNEQFF
TRBV6-1	NA	few	12	TRBJ1-5	TGTGCCAGCGGAGAAACCGATCAGCCCCAGCATTTT	CASGETDQPQHF
TRBV3-1	NA	NA	13	TRBJ2-1	TGTGCCAGCACCCCAACAGAGGGCAATGAGCAGTTCTTC	CASTPTEGNEQFF
TRBV28	TRBD2	few	13	TRBJ2-7	TGTGCCAGCAGGACGGGACTAAATTACGAGCAGTACTTC	CASRTGLNYEQYF
TRBV7-9	NA	many	11	TRBJ1-1	TGTGCCAGCAGCTTAATAACTGAAGCTTTCTTT	CASSLITEAFF
TRBV6-1	NA	NA	11	TRBJ1-1	TGTGCCAGCAGTTATTGGACTGAAGCTTTCTTT	CASSYWTEAFF